Listed below are T cell receptor beta chains from one sample, sequenced in a study of shared clonotypes between healthy human individuals. Produced via immunoSEQ multiplex PCR; TCRdb's table is partial and in-frame only. The sample holds 650,000 to 800,000 clones, under 95% seen once. The sequenced sample consisted of naive CD8+ T cells sorted from blood. These receptors were taken from a man aged 25 to 40 in good health. Each CDR3 is given with its conserved first and last residue. The D gene is left open where the match is weak. A clone size is listed for some rows: how often the clone was seen (once, few, many), or a class if it is expanded.

D gene,V gene,clone size,J gene,CDR3 protein,CDR3 DNA
TRBD2,TRBV23-1,-,TRBJ2-5,CASSPSEIAGRQETQYF,TGCGCCAGCAGCCCAAGTGAGATAGCGGGGCGACAAGAGACCCAGTACTTC
-,TRBV29-1,-,TRBJ1-2,CSVETDVPGYTF,TGCAGCGTTGAAACAGACGTTCCTGGCTACACCTTC
-,TRBV18,-,TRBJ2-1,CASSPEGEQFF,TGTGCCAGCTCACCTGAGGGGGAGCAGTTCTTC
-,TRBV25-1,once,TRBJ2-7,CASSDFGGLGLDEQYF,TGTGCCAGCAGTGACTTCGGGGGCCTGGGCCTCGACGAGCAGTACTTC
-,TRBV7-9,-,TRBJ1-5,CASSQTTGQPQHF,TGTGCCAGCAGCCAAACGACAGGTCAGCCCCAGCATTTT
TRBD2,TRBV5-4,once,TRBJ2-1,CASSFPVLADSYNEQFF,TGTGCCAGCAGCTTTCCCGTACTAGCGGATAGTTACAATGAGCAGTTCTTC
-,TRBV7-9,-,TRBJ2-1,CASSLLDPRPMPFF,TGTGCCAGCAGCCTCCTAGACCCGAGGCCGATGCCGTTCTTC
-,TRBV19,-,TRBJ1-1,CASSSSIWTEAFF,TGTGCCAGTAGTTCCTCTATTTGGACTGAAGCTTTCTTT
-,TRBV7-3,-,TRBJ2-1,CASSLTGQNNEQFF,TGTGCCAGCAGCTTAACGGGGCAGAACAATGAGCAGTTCTTC
TRBD1,TRBV2,-,TRBJ1-1,CASPLPRGPNTEAFF,TGTGCCAGCCCTTTGCCCAGGGGGCCGAACACTGAAGCTTTCTTT
-,TRBV7-9,-,TRBJ1-1,CASSGVGGTEAFF,TGTGCCAGCAGCGGGGTGGGCGGCACTGAAGCTTTCTTT
-,TRBV6-1,-,TRBJ2-7,CASSGSRDLNYEQYF,TGTGCCAGCAGTGGGTCCAGGGACCTAAACTACGAGCAGTACTTC
-,TRBV10-2,-,TRBJ2-1,CASRYRDKSYNEQFF,TGCGCCAGCAGGTATAGGGACAAATCCTACAATGAGCAGTTCTTC
-,TRBV27,-,TRBJ2-3,CASSLSKLSTQYF,TGTGCCAGCAGTTTATCGAAGTTGTCTACGCAGTATTTT
-,TRBV27,once,TRBJ2-1,CASSDGSRYNEQFF,TGTGCCAGCAGCGATGGGAGTCGCTACAATGAGCAGTTCTTC
-,TRBV29-1,-,TRBJ1-1,CSVERGGGRTEAFF,TGCAGCGTTGAAAGAGGAGGGGGACGGACTGAAGCTTTCTTT
TRBD2,TRBV2,-,TRBJ2-1,CASSRTPGTMNEQFF,TGTGCCAGCAGCCGTACCCCCGGGACTATGAATGAGCAGTTCTTC
-,TRBV2,once,TRBJ2-2,CASSEGSSSTGELFF,TGTGCCAGCAGTGAGGGTAGTTCGAGCACCGGGGAGCTGTTTTTT
-,TRBV27,-,TRBJ2-7,CASSLIGGTYEQYF,TGTGCCAGCAGTTTAATTGGGGGGACCTACGAGCAGTACTTC
-,TRBV11-2,once,TRBJ2-7,CASSFSGAGSSYEQYF,TGTGCCAGCAGCTTTAGTGGTGCGGGAAGCTCCTACGAGCAGTACTTC
-,TRBV27,-,TRBJ1-4,CASGARNEKLFF,TGTGCCAGCGGGGCTAGGAATGAAAAACTGTTTTTT
-,TRBV30,once,TRBJ2-7,CAWRHKSSYEQYF,TGTGCCTGGAGGCACAAGAGCTCCTACGAGCAGTACTTC
TRBD2,TRBV27,-,TRBJ2-1,CASSSGLAGVGYNEQFF,TGTGCCAGCAGTTCCGGGCTAGCGGGAGTAGGGTACAATGAGCAGTTCTTC
-,TRBV7-9,-,TRBJ2-7,CASSPRQAIYEQYF,TGTGCCAGCAGCCCCAGACAGGCGATCTACGAGCAGTACTTC
-,TRBV4-1,-,TRBJ2-3,CASSQLGGADTQYF,TGCGCCAGCAGCCAACTGGGCGGGGCAGATACGCAGTATTTT
-,TRBV7-9,-,TRBJ1-5,CASSRTQEPQHF,TGTGCCAGCAGCAGGACCCAGGAGCCCCAGCATTTT
-,TRBV6-6,-,TRBJ1-2,CASSRTPLLDGYTF,TGTGCCAGCAGCCGGACACCCCTTTTGGATGGCTACACCTTC
TRBD2,TRBV14,-,TRBJ2-7,CASSQASGAEQYF,TGTGCCAGCAGCCAAGCTAGCGGGGCCGAGCAGTACTTC
TRBD1,TRBV10-1,-,TRBJ1-1,CASSEFQGAGTEAFF,TGCGCCAGCAGTGAGTTTCAGGGGGCCGGAACTGAAGCTTTCTTT
TRBD1,TRBV10-2,once,TRBJ2-1,CASSPTGSYNEQFF,TGCGCCAGCAGTCCGACAGGGAGCTACAATGAGCAGTTCTTC
-,TRBV27,-,TRBJ2-5,CASSSPGPQETQYF,TGTGCCAGCAGTTCCCCGGGACCACAAGAGACCCAGTACTTC
TRBD2,TRBV5-1,-,TRBJ2-7,CASSVSSGGPVEQYF,TGCGCCAGCAGCGTCTCGTCGGGAGGGCCTGTCGAGCAGTACTTC
TRBD1,TRBV5-1,-,TRBJ2-7,CASSLSGTGVYEQYF,TGCGCCAGCAGCCTATCCGGGACAGGGGTCTACGAGCAGTACTTC
-,TRBV4-3,-,TRBJ2-7,CASSQDLKTRGVYEQYF,TGCGCCAGCAGCCAAGATTTAAAGACCCGAGGGGTTTACGAGCAGTACTTC
TRBD2,TRBV5-4,-,TRBJ2-1,CASSPGLAGENEQFF,TGTGCCAGCAGCCCGGGACTAGCGGGAGAGAATGAGCAGTTCTTC